This TCR beta chain is drawn from a study of a mutant IDH1 vaccine in newly diagnosed glioma. About the study: Vaccines were begun 4-6 weeks after radiotherapy alone, or with temozolomide cycles. Of treated patients, approximately 62% were men and 37.5% women, averaging around 40 years. Most patients had received both radiotherapy and temozolomide, the prior options being radiotherapy, temozolomide, or both.

To note about this clone: Its antigen remains unidentified. The same CDR3 is also encoded by other DNA sequences in this sample.

Repertoires were generated with immunoSEQ multiplex PCR, while TCRdb's copy carries only in-frame clones and drops some. The table records 120,000 or so clones, 80% of them present only once. The time point here: week 11, during vaccination. The investigators gave 300 ug of mutant IDH1 20-mer peptide in each vaccine dose, together with topical imiquimod. Astrocytomas found in donors were new, WHO grade 3 or 4, IDH1-mutant and ATRX-lost. CDR1 is LGHNA and CDR2 is YNFKEQ in the germline V gene. The CDR3 has 13 amino acids. The V segment lost 3 bases and the J segment 8 bases; nucleotides outside the gene matches: 6.

The sequencing used PBMCs, collected from a glioma patient whose treatment included an IDH1 peptide vaccine. This receptor was obtained from a man aged 40-49 years with glioma. J is TRBJ1-2 and V is TRBV4-2; 7 bases map to TRBD1. The CDR3 bases are TGTGCCAGCAGCCAGACAGGGCCGGGCGGCTACACCTTC. Residues: CASSQTGPGGYTF.